The clone carrying this T cell receptor (beta chain) appeared a few times. TCRB transcripts that were expressed got sequenced, as all of the isolated RNA had been reverse transcribed. Profiled with immunoSEQ multiplex PCR; TCRdb holds only in-frame clones, not every one. The sample has about 900,000 clones, about a sixth seen once. This specimen belongs to a study of beta chain features in type 1 diabetes. CDR1 and CDR2 from the germline V gene are SGHTA and FQGNSA. The CDR3 runs to 13 residues. Trimming left V 1 base short and J 6 bases short, with 7 bases between. This chain connects TRBV7-2 to TRBJ2-1; D unclear. The receptor was derived from a young woman in good health. Sample: naive CD4+ T cells from blood. This chain's CDR3 is CASSLGIGNEQFF. The CDR3 nucleotides read TGTGCCAGCAGCTTAGGAATTGGCAATGAGCAGTTCTTC.